This T cell receptor (beta chain) was captured by sequencing in a study of control samples from healthy donors and cancer patients. Trimming took off 8 bases at V and 6 bases at J, with 13 bases between the two ends. Germline V gene lookup returns CDR1 LNHDA and CDR2 SQIVND (reference sequence). The CDR3 totals 13 residues. Generated by immunoSEQ multiplex PCR, the TCRdb table keeps only in-frame clones and is missing some. With 150,000 to 200,000 clones in the sample, the ten largest clones hold less than 2.5%. The chain has TRBV19 and TRBJ2-2; D may be TRBD1 or TRBD2 (5 bases each). The sequence derives from a woman aged 25-40 years in good health. Material for sequencing was blood. In DNA form, the CDR3 reads TGTGCCAGTTCTTTCGGGGCTGCCGGGGAGCTGTTTTTT. Its translation: CASSFGAAGELFF.